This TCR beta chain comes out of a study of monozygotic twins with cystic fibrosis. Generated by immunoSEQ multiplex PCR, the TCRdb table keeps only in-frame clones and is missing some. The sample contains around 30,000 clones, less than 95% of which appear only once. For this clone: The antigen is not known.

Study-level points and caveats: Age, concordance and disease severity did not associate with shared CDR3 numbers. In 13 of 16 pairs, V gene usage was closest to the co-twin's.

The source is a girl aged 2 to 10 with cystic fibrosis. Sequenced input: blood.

The CDR3 loop is CAISDDRGFGGYTF. The DNA for the CDR3 is TGTGCCATCAGTGATGACAGGGGTTTCGGTGGCTACACCTTC. V and J are TRBV10-3 and TRBJ1-2; 8 nucleotides agree with TRBD1. Trimming removed 3 bases from V and 7 bases from J; junction bases left unmatched: 7. The CDR3 runs 14 residues. Germline lookup yields CDR1 ENHRY and CDR2 SYGVKD.